This passage covers 20 T cell receptor beta chains from one sample sequenced in a study of OX40 agonist ivuxolimab in advanced cancers. Profiled with immunoSEQ multiplex PCR; TCRdb holds only in-frame clones, not every one. The data hold 90,000 to 100,000 clones, with roughly 83% observed a single time. Material: CD4+ or CD8+ T cells sorted from blood, obtained in a trial of the OX40 agonist ivuxolimab. The receptors come from an adult with an advanced solid tumor such as melanoma, head and neck, liver or kidney cancer.

J is TRBJ2-7 and V is TRBV11-2, with 12 bases aligning to TRBD1. The CDR3 runs to 15 residues. J gave up 5 bases and V 4 bases, and 6 bases lay outside the gene matches. Germline-derived CDR1 and CDR2 are SGHAT and FQNNGV. The CDR3: CASSSIRDRGHEQYF. The DNA for the CDR3 is TGTGCCAGCAGCTCAATCCGGGACAGGGGGCACGAGCAGTACTTC. The complete variable domain, with remaining parts taken from reference TRBV11-2 and TRBJ2-7, reads EAGVAQSPRYKIIEKRQSVAFWCNPISGHATLYWYQQILGQGPKLLIQFQNNGVVDDSQLPKDRFSAERLKGVDSTLKIQPAKLEDSAVYLCASSSIRDRGHEQYFGPGTRLTVT.

The chain recombines TRBV11-1 with TRBJ1-1; 8 bases match TRBD1. The CDR3 has 14 residues. Germline assignment: CDR1 SGHAT and CDR2 FQDESV (reference sequence). V gave up 5 bases and J gave up 1 base; unmatched junction bases: 3. Written as DNA, the CDR3 is TGTGCCAGCAGCCGCGGACAGGGGAACACTGAAGCTTTCTTT. Protein product: CASSRGQGNTEAFF.

This chain uses TRBV29-1 with TRBJ1-4, with 8 bases identical to TRBD1. The V and J ends lost 6 bases and 5 bases, in that order; junction bases with no gene match: 11. The CDR3 spans 15 residues. Germline lookup yields CDR1 SQVTM and CDR2 ANQGSEA. CDR3 nucleotides: TGCAGCGTCCAACCGCCGGGACAGGAGAATGAAAAACTGTTTTTT. Translated: CSVQPPGQENEKLFF.

The chain uses TRBV28 and TRBJ2-5, with D possibly matching TRBD2 (6 bases). Trimming stripped 7 bases from V and 1 base from J, with 28 bases between. This CDR3 is 19 amino acids long. The germline CDR1 and CDR2 sequences are MDHEN and SYDVKM. CDR3 bases: TGTGCCAGCACCCCGGCACTGGGGGGTCGTGGGAAGGCCCAAGAGACCCAGTACTTC. This sequence encodes CASTPALGGRGKAQETQYF.

The V gene is TRBV5-1, the J gene TRBJ1-6, with 9 bases fitting TRBD1. This CDR3 is built from 16 residues. Trimming at V came to 2 bases and at J to 14 bases, leaving 14 bases not matched to a gene. CDR1 and CDR2 from the germline V gene are SGHRS and YFSETQ. The CDR3 bases are TGCGCCAGCAGCTTCTACCGACGACAGGGGGTTGAAGCCCTCCACTTT. Translation: CASSFYRRQGVEALHF. The complete variable domain, with remaining parts taken from reference TRBV5-1 and TRBJ1-6, reads KAGVTQTPRYLIKTRGQQVTLSCSPISGHRSVSWYQQTPGQGLQFLFEYFSETQRNKGNFPGRFSGRQFSNSRSEMNVSTLELGDSALYLCASSFYRRQGVEALHFGNGTRLTVT.

The count of this clone is one. The chain recombines TRBV2 with TRBJ1-1; D is uncertain. CDR1 and CDR2 (germline): SNHLY, FYNNEI. The CDR3 loop spans 12 amino acids. Trimming stripped 4 bases from V and 5 bases from J, with 8 bases between. The CDR3 loop reads CASSADGTEAFF. DNA for the CDR3: TGTGCCAGCAGTGCGGATGGGACTGAAGCTTTCTTT.

This clone appeared a single time. V gene TRBV19 combines with J gene TRBJ2-1, with D maybe TRBD2 (5 bases). V lost 2 bases, J lost 0 bases, and 11 bases lay in between. The V gene's germline CDR1 is LNHDA and CDR2 SQIVND (reference sequence). CDR3 length: 16 residues. CDR3 nucleotides: TGTGCCAGTAGTATACGAGGCGGGCGCTCCTACAATGAGCAGTTCTTC. Translation: CASSIRGGRSYNEQFF.

The chain joins TRBV14 to TRBJ1-1; 8 bases align to TRBD1. Germline V gene data show CDR1 as SGHDN and CDR2 as FVKESK. The CDR3 spans 15 residues. V was clipped by 4 bases and J by 4 bases; unmatched bases: 8. The chain's CDR3 is CASSLAGGWVTEAFF. In DNA, the CDR3 is TGTGCCAGCAGCCTAGCAGGGGGCTGGGTCACTGAAGCTTTCTTT.

This clone was detected only once. J is TRBJ1-4 and V is TRBV5-6, with a weak D call TRBD1 (5 bases). This CDR3 is 15 amino acids long. Germline V gene sequence: CDR1 SGHDT, CDR2 YYEEEE. The V end lost 0 bases, the J end lost 5 bases, and 11 bases lay between the germline ends. The CDR3 reads CASSLVGGENEKLFF. The DNA for the CDR3 is TGTGCCAGCAGCTTGGTGGGGGGTGAAAATGAAAAACTGTTTTTT.

The V call is TRBV10-3, the J call TRBJ1-5; no definite D call. The germline V and J ends were trimmed by 6 bases and 1 base, with 7 bases remaining between them. CDR1 is ENHRY and CDR2 is SYGVKD in the germline V gene. The CDR3 contains 13 residues. The CDR3 sequence is CAISQVSNQPQHF. The CDR3 DNA follows: TGTGCCATCAGCCAGGTGAGCAATCAGCCCCAGCATTTT.

V usage is TRBV5-1 and J usage is TRBJ2-7, with 8 bases matching TRBD1. J gave up 4 bases and V 4 bases, and 7 bases lay outside the gene matches. CDR1 and CDR2 (germline): SGHRS, YFSETQ. CDR3 length: 14 amino acids. The CDR3 loop reads CASSLPTGDYEQYF. For the CDR3, the DNA is TGCGCCAGCAGCCTCCCGACAGGGGATTACGAGCAGTACTTC.

This chain connects TRBV7-6 to TRBJ2-6; D gene unclear. From germline, CDR1 is SGHVS and CDR2 FNYEAQ. There are 16 residues in the CDR3. Trimming removed 1 base from V and 0 bases from J, with 7 bases in between. This chain's CDR3 is CASSLVGISGANVLTF. DNA for the CDR3: TGTGCCAGCAGCTTAGTCGGAATCTCTGGGGCCAACGTCCTGACTTTC.

V usage is TRBV11-2 and J usage is TRBJ2-7; 9 positions agree with TRBD1. This CDR3 contains 15 residues. The V and J ends lost 2 bases and 3 bases, in that order; junction bases with no gene match: 5. Germline CDR1 and CDR2: SGHAT and FQNNGV. The CDR3 spells CASSLTGDRVYEQYF. The DNA of the CDR3 is TGTGCCAGCAGCTTAACCGGGGACAGGGTCTACGAGCAGTACTTC.

V is TRBV7-2 and J is TRBJ2-7; tentatively, D is TRBD1 (6 bases). CDR1 and CDR2 (germline): SGHTA, FQGNSA. V gave up 5 bases and J gave up 6 bases, with 20 bases separating them. CDR3 size: 15 residues. CDR3 residues: CASSPKLPGQLEQYF. The CDR3 DNA sequence: TGTGCCAGCAGCCCCAAATTACCGGGACAACTCGAGCAGTACTTC.

This clone was seen once. The same CDR3 arises from other DNA sequences in this sample as well. The chain has TRBV7-2 and TRBJ2-7; D is unresolved. Germline-derived CDR1 and CDR2 are SGHTA and FQGNSA. CDR3 size: 14 residues. V lost 5 bases and J lost 1, with 12 bases in between. CDR3 DNA: TGTGCCAGCAGCCTAAGTAAAGGGTCCTACGAGCAGTACTTC. As protein: CASSLSKGSYEQYF.

The V and J genes are TRBV27 and TRBJ1-1, with unresolved D. The V end lost 3 bases, the J end lost 1 base, and 9 bases lay between the germline ends. This CDR3 spans 14 amino acids. Germline CDR1 is MNHEY and CDR2 is SMNVEV (reference sequence). CDR3 in amino acids: CASSFGQRNTEAFF. The CDR3 DNA reads TGTGCCAGCAGTTTCGGGCAGAGGAACACTGAAGCTTTCTTT.

The chain couples TRBV4-3 to TRBJ2-3, with TRBD2 identical over 9 bases. The CDR3 extends over 18 amino acids. Trimming at V came to 0 bases and at J to 5 bases, leaving 12 bases not matched to a gene. The germline V gene has CDR1 LGHNA and CDR2 YSLEER. DNA for the CDR3: TGCGCCAGCAGCCAAGATGGGAGGGCTAGCGGGATAATAGATACGCAGTATTTT. It encodes CASSQDGRASGIIDTQYF.

This clone occurred once. The CDR3 protein is CASSYLAAANTGELFF. CDR3 nucleotides: TGTGCCAGCAGTTACTTGGCAGCAGCCAACACCGGGGAGCTGTTTTTT. This chain connects TRBV6-5 to TRBJ2-2, with D unresolved. Trimming removed 1 base from V and 2 bases from J, with 11 bases in between. The CDR3 has 16 amino acids. Looked up from germline, CDR1 is MNHEY and CDR2 is SVGAGI.

The V call is TRBV7-9, the J call TRBJ2-7, with D hard to call. Germline assignment: CDR1 SEHNR and CDR2 FQNEAQ (reference sequence). This CDR3 region has 14 residues. Trimming took 5 bases from V and 3 from J, leaving 14 bases between them. The CDR3 nucleotides read TGTGCCAGCAGCGCAAACCGAGTTGGCTACGAGCAGTACTTC. Encoded protein: CASSANRVGYEQYF.

The chain joins TRBV4-2 to TRBJ2-1, with TRBD2 identical over 10 bases. This CDR3 is 16 amino acids long. V trimming: 1 base; J trimming: 4 bases; junction bases outside the gene matches: 4. CDR1 and CDR2 from the germline V gene are LGHNA and YNFKEQ. The CDR3 bases are TGTGCCAGCAGCCAAGGGACTAGCGGATCTTACAATGAGCAGTTCTTC. It codes for CASSQGTSGSYNEQFF.